Following are 32 T cell receptor beta chains from one sample sequenced in a study of OX40 agonist ivuxolimab in advanced cancers. Generated by immunoSEQ multiplex PCR, the TCRdb table keeps only in-frame clones and is missing some. Among around 39,000 clones listed, roughly four fifths were seen once. The source material was CD4+ or CD8+ T cells sorted from blood, sampled in a trial of the OX40 agonist ivuxolimab. The receptor set was obtained from an adult with an advanced solid tumor such as melanoma, head and neck, liver or kidney cancer.

V gene TRBV7-9 combines with J gene TRBJ1-4; TRBD1 agrees at 7 bases. This CDR3 is 16 amino acids long. V was clipped by 5 bases and J by 2 bases; unmatched bases: 8. Germline CDR1 reads SEHNR; CDR2 reads FQNEAQ (reference sequence). The CDR3 DNA is TGTGCCAGCAGCCCTCAACAGGGGATGACTAATGAAAAACTGTTTTTT. Protein sequence: CASSPQQGMTNEKLFF.

This clone was seen just once. V and J are TRBV6-5 and TRBJ1-1; no definite D call. With 7 bases removed from V and 5 bases from J, the gap between germline ends came to 11 bases. The CDR3 loop spans 12 amino acids. CDR1 is MNHEY, CDR2 SVGAGI, per germline. The chain's CDR3 is CASMGLRTEAFF. The CDR3 DNA sequence: TGTGCCAGCATGGGTCTTCGGACTGAAGCTTTCTTT.

The genes are TRBV18 and TRBJ2-1, with D perhaps matching TRBD1 or TRBD2 (5 bases each). This CDR3 region has 14 residues. Trimming left V 4 bases short and J 9 bases short, with 16 bases between. Germline CDR1 reads KGHSH; CDR2 reads LQKENI. The CDR3 sequence: CASSRHTGPGEQFF. CDR3 bases: TGTGCCAGCTCACGGCACACGGGGCCAGGTGAGCAGTTCTTC. The full variable domain, with the rest looked up from reference TRBV18 and TRBJ2-1, is NAGVMQNPRHLVRRRGQEARLRCSPMKGHSHVYWYRQLPEEGLKFMVYLQKENIIDESGMPKERFSAEFPKEGPSILRIQQVVRGDSAAYFCASSRHTGPGEQFFGPGTRLTVL.

The J gene is TRBJ2-2, the V gene TRBV6-5; D not certain. Per germline, CDR1 MNHEY and CDR2 SVGAGI. The length of the CDR3 is 12 residues. The V gene lost 6 bases and the J gene lost 3 bases, with 5 bases spanning the gap. CDR3 residues: CASRLYTGELFF. In DNA, the CDR3 is TGTGCCAGCAGACTATACACCGGGGAGCTGTTTTTT.

Turning to this clone: This sample includes further DNA sequences coding for the same CDR3. The chain is built from TRBV7-8 and TRBJ1-5; D unresolved. Trimming removed 2 bases at V and 1 base at J, with 12 bases between. Germline V lookup: CDR1 SGHVS, CDR2 FQNEAQ. This CDR3 is 16 amino acids long. The CDR3 DNA follows: TGTGCCAGCAGCTTATGGAGGTCGAAGAGCAATCAGCCCCAGCATTTT. As protein: CASSLWRSKSNQPQHF.

The V call is TRBV2, the J call TRBJ1-5; perhaps TRBD1 as D (6 bases). Trimming took off 7 bases at V and 4 bases at J, with 17 bases between the two ends. Germline CDR1 SNHLY, CDR2 FYNNEI. The CDR3 spans 15 residues. In nucleotides, the CDR3 is TGTGCCAGCACCCAGGGGCGCTCAGCAAATCAGCCCCAGCATTTT. Translation gives CASTQGRSANQPQHF.

V and J are TRBV7-9 and TRBJ2-5, with D tentatively TRBD2 (7 bases). Germline CDR1 SEHNR, CDR2 FQNEAQ (reference sequence). V gave up 6 bases and J gave up 5 bases, with 16 bases separating them. This CDR3 has 14 residues. The CDR3 sequence is CASRPGGSVETQYF. In nucleotides, the CDR3 is TGTGCCAGCAGACCGGGGGGCTCGGTGGAGACCCAGTACTTC.

Concerning this clone: The sample has other DNA sequences that encode this CDR3 too. The chain carries TRBV12-2 and TRBJ2-3. TRBV12-2 is a listed pseudogene. This CDR3 contains 11 residues. The CDR3 DNA reads as TGTGCAAGTTGTAGGGCGGATACGCAGTACTTT. As protein: CASCRADTQYF.

The chain carries TRBV6-5 and TRBJ1-3; D gene uncertain. The CDR3 contains 16 residues. The V gene's germline CDR1 is MNHEY and CDR2 SVGAGI. V lost 2 bases to trimming and J lost 0 bases, with 11 bases between them. The CDR3 sequence is CASSYARGSSGNTIYF. CDR3 sequence (DNA): TGTGCCAGCAGTTACGCCCGCGGCAGCTCTGGAAACACCATATATTTT.

The genes are TRBV7-9 and TRBJ1-5; D not certain. The germline CDR1 and CDR2 sequences are SEHNR and FQNEAQ (reference sequence). Trimming removed 5 bases at V and 5 bases at J, with 13 bases between. The CDR3 extends over 14 amino acids. CDR3 loop: CASSPAGRHQPQHF. Written as DNA, the CDR3 is TGTGCCAGCAGCCCGGCCGGGAGGCATCAGCCCCAGCATTTT.

This clone has just one count. This sequence joins TRBV30 and TRBJ1-1, with TRBD1 matching over 11 bases. CDR1 and CDR2 from the germline V gene are GTSNPN and SVGIG (reference sequence). J gave up 6 bases and V 4 bases, and 7 bases lay outside the gene matches. The CDR3 length is 14 residues. CDR3 sequence reads: CAWTRTGGISEAFF. The CDR3 bases are TGTGCCTGGACTAGGACAGGGGGCATCTCTGAAGCTTTCTTT.

V usage is TRBV28 and J usage is TRBJ2-2, with 8 bases matching TRBD2. The ends lost 4 bases at V and 1 base at J; junction bases unmatched: 17. The V gene's germline CDR1 is MDHEN and CDR2 SYDVKM. The length of the CDR3 is 20 residues. CDR3 in amino acids: CASSYIGMGRGARNTGELFF. CDR3 nucleotide sequence: TGTGCCAGCAGTTATATAGGGATGGGGCGGGGGGCCCGGAACACCGGGGAGCTGTTTTTT.

The chain has TRBV18 and TRBJ1-5; TRBD1 might be the D (5 bases). Trimming removed 3 bases from V and 5 bases from J, with 11 bases in between. This CDR3 has 14 residues. CDR1 and CDR2 from the germline V gene are KGHSH and LQKENI. The CDR3 spells CASSPGREYQPQHF. The DNA for the CDR3 is TGTGCCAGCTCACCGGGCAGGGAGTATCAGCCCCAGCATTTT.

This clone has only one observation. The CDR3 DNA follows: TGTGCCAGCAGAACTAGCGGGGGGGCCTACAATGAGCAGTTCTTC. Translation gives CASRTSGGAYNEQFF. This chain uses TRBV7-2 with TRBJ2-1; TRBD2 aligns across 13 bases. The V and J ends lost 6 bases and 2 bases, in that order; junction bases with no gene match: 1. Germline loops: CDR1 SGHTA, CDR2 FQGNSA. This CDR3 is built from 15 residues.

This chain uses TRBV10-1 with TRBJ2-5; TRBD1 or TRBD2 may be the D gene (6 bases each). The end of the DNA is better explained by TRBJ2-7, so the J call may be wrong. The germline V gene encodes CDR1 WNHNN and CDR2 SYGVQD (reference sequence). The CDR3 consists of 15 residues. The CDR3 coding sequence is TGCGCCAGCAGTGACCCCGGAGGGGGTATCGACGAGCAGTACTTC. This gives the protein CASSDPGGGIDEQYF.

The chain carries TRBV10-2 and TRBJ2-5; maybe TRBD1 (6 bases). Germline CDR1 WSHSY, CDR2 SAAADI. V was pared by 6 bases and J by 5 bases, with 16 bases between. CDR3 size: 14 residues. CDR3 amino acids: CASSDTSGVETQYF. CDR3 sequence (DNA): TGCGCCAGCAGCGACACCTCAGGGGTCGAGACCCAGTACTTC.

This clone qualifies as medium-sized. The chain employs TRBV6-1 and TRBJ1-1; D gene uncertain. V was pared by 3 bases and J by 0 bases, with 11 bases between. The CDR3 covers 15 residues. CDR1 and CDR2 (germline): MNHNS, SASEGT. For the CDR3, the DNA is TGTGCCAGCAGTGAGGGGAGGGCCATGAACACTGAAGCTTTCTTT. Its protein is CASSEGRAMNTEAFF.

The chain combines TRBV29-1 with TRBJ2-4; TRBD2 agrees at 13 bases. CDR3 length: 18 amino acids. Trimming cost V 5 bases and J 0 bases; bases outside gene matches: 10. The germline V gene encodes CDR1 SQVTM and CDR2 ANQGSEA. CDR3 DNA sequence: TGCAGCGTTTCGACCGGGACTAGCGGGGTGGGAGCCAAAAACATTCAGTACTTC. Translating it yields CSVSTGTSGVGAKNIQYF.

The chain links TRBV4-1 to TRBJ2-1; 14 bases match TRBD2. The V and J ends lost 4 bases and 6 bases, in that order; junction bases with no gene match: 8. The CDR3 sequence is 17 residues long. Germline V lookup: CDR1 MGHRA, CDR2 YSYEKL. DNA of the CDR3: TGCGCCAGCAGCCCCCTGGGGACTAGCGGGAGTCTCAATGAGCAGTTCTTC. This codes for CASSPLGTSGSLNEQFF.

This sequence joins TRBV5-1 and TRBJ2-4, with D possibly TRBD2 on 5 matching bases. This CDR3 region has 19 residues. Germline CDR1 is SGHRS and CDR2 is YFSETQ. Trimming pared 0 bases from V and 0 bases from J, leaving 19 bases between. CDR3 loop: CASSLEAGLSSLAKNIQYF. As DNA, the CDR3 is TGCGCCAGCAGCTTGGAGGCGGGCCTTAGTTCTCTAGCCAAAAACATTCAGTACTTC.

This clone came up once. The chain couples TRBV5-1 to TRBJ1-6; D perhaps matches TRBD1 (5 bases). Per the germline V gene, CDR1 is SGHRS and CDR2 is YFSETQ. This CDR3 spans 15 amino acids. V was cut by 4 bases and J by 7 bases, with 15 bases left in between. The DNA of the CDR3 is TGCGCCAGCAGCGCTAAAGGGGTAGGAAATTCACCCCTCCACTTT. Translating gives CASSAKGVGNSPLHF.

J is TRBJ1-2 and V is TRBV5-1; D is perhaps TRBD1 (5 bases). The CDR3 sequence is 13 residues long. The V and J ends lost 2 bases and 4 bases respectively, with 9 bases between them. Germline CDR1 reads SGHRS; CDR2 reads YFSETQ. Here the CDR3 DNA reads TGCGCCAGCAGCTTTGGCGGGGCCTATGGCTACACCTTC. Translation: CASSFGGAYGYTF. Full variable domain (rest looked up from reference TRBV5-1 and TRBJ1-2): KAGVTQTPRYLIKTRGQQVTLSCSPISGHRSVSWYQQTPGQGLQFLFEYFSETQRNKGNFPGRFSGRQFSNSRSEMNVSTLELGDSALYLCASSFGGAYGYTFGSGTRLTVV.

The chain joins TRBV7-2 to TRBJ1-5; no clear D gene. V lost 3 bases, J lost 4 bases, and 7 bases lay in between. CDR1 and CDR2 from the germline V gene are SGHTA and FQGNSA. This CDR3 has 13 amino acids. This chain's CDR3 is CASSFSTNQPQHF. CDR3 in DNA: TGTGCCAGCAGCTTTTCAACTAATCAGCCCCAGCATTTT.

The chain links TRBV18 to TRBJ2-5; tentatively, D is TRBD2 (6 bases). Trimming left V 3 bases short and J 1 base short, with 12 bases between. The CDR3 has 15 residues. Germline V gene sequence: CDR1 KGHSH, CDR2 LQKENI. The CDR3, as DNA: TGTGCCAGCTCACCCGGCCGGGACTTCCAAGAGACCCAGTACTTC. Its translation is CASSPGRDFQETQYF.

The rearrangement joins TRBV7-8 to TRBJ2-7; 13 nucleotides agree with TRBD2. The CDR3 is 17 residues long. J lost 0 bases, V lost 1 base, and 3 bases had no gene match. Germline CDR1 reads SGHVS; CDR2 reads FQNEAQ. Written as DNA, the CDR3 is TGTGCCAGCAGCTTAGTCGGACTAGCGGGGGTCTCCTACGAGCAGTACTTC. Its protein product is CASSLVGLAGVSYEQYF.

This chain uses TRBV27 with TRBJ1-5; D might be TRBD1 (5 bases). Trimming stripped 0 bases from V and 7 bases from J, with 19 bases between. The CDR3 runs to 17 residues. The germline V gene encodes CDR1 MNHEY and CDR2 SMNVEV (reference sequence). The CDR3: CASSLSFRDSSRQPQHF. CDR3 nucleotide sequence: TGTGCCAGCAGTTTATCTTTTAGGGACTCTAGCCGGCAGCCCCAGCATTTT.

The V call is TRBV6-6, the J call TRBJ2-5; no clear D gene. The CDR3 contains 13 residues. Trimming removed 6 bases at V and 1 base at J, with 9 bases between. The germline V gene encodes CDR1 MNHNY and CDR2 SVGAGI (reference sequence). The DNA of the CDR3 is TGTGCCAGCAGAAGACTCGGCCAAGAGACCCAGTACTTC. Residues: CASRRLGQETQYF.

The chain links TRBV9 to TRBJ2-5, with 7 bases identical to TRBD2. This CDR3 region has 16 residues. The ends lost 0 bases at V and 2 bases at J; junction bases unmatched: 7. Germline V CDR1 and CDR2: SGDLS, YYNGEE. The CDR3 DNA reads TGTGCCAGCAGCGTAGCCCCCAGCGGGGTACAAGAGACCCAGTACTTC. Amino acid sequence: CASSVAPSGVQETQYF.

The V call is TRBV6-6, the J call TRBJ2-2, with D uncertain. The CDR3 runs 14 residues. V lost 2 bases to trimming and J lost 4 bases, with 8 bases between them. CDR1 MNHNY and CDR2 SVGAGI come from the germline V gene (reference sequence). The CDR3 sequence is CASSYKGRTGELFF. CDR3 nucleotides: TGTGCCAGCAGTTACAAGGGTCGCACCGGGGAGCTGTTTTTT.

This clone was seen once. The chain has TRBV2 and TRBJ2-7; D unclear. Germline V gives CDR1 SNHLY, CDR2 FYNNEI. The CDR3 spans 11 residues. Trimming left V 5 bases short and J 4 bases short, with 6 bases between. The CDR3 is CASSPTYEQYF. CDR3 nucleotides: TGTGCCAGCAGTCCCACTTACGAGCAGTACTTC. The variable domain in full, completed from reference TRBV2 and TRBJ2-7, reads EPEVTQTPSHQVTQMGQEVILRCVPISNHLYFYWYRQILGQKVEFLVSFYNNEISEKSEIFDDQFSVERPDGSNFTLKIRSTKLEDSAMYFCASSPTYEQYFGPGTRLTVT.

The chain is built from TRBV7-8 and TRBJ1-2, with no clear D. The V gene lost 2 bases and the J gene lost 3 bases, with 4 bases spanning the gap. CDR1 is SGHVS, CDR2 FQNEAQ, per germline. The CDR3 sequence is 12 residues long. CDR3 DNA: TGTGCCAGCAGCTTAAGTTACTATGGCTACACCTTC. Amino acid sequence: CASSLSYYGYTF.

V usage is TRBV21-1 and J usage is TRBJ2-3; TRBD2, the table's D call, lacks a check against the DNA. TRBV21-1 is deemed a pseudogene. The CDR3 length is 18 residues. The CDR3 DNA reads TGTGCCAGCAGCAAACCCCAGCTGGGGGGGACTAGCACAGATACGCAGTATTTT. This encodes CASSKPQLGGTSTDTQYF.